The source of this T cell receptor beta chain is a study of CD4+ T cells in melanoma. Germline CDR1 is SGHRS and CDR2 is YFSETQ. This CDR3 has 14 residues. Unmatched junction bases numbered 5, after V lost 4 bases and J lost 6 bases. Here immunoSEQ multiplex PCR was the method, and the copy in TCRdb shows in-frame clones only, minus some. This sample has fewer than 20,000 clones; roughly 85% occur once, and the top ten carry roughly 5%. The chain carries TRBV5-1 and TRBJ1-4; TRBD1 matches at 8 bases. Sequences were obtained from cells from a culture (not recorded whether cultured in vitro). The clonotype originates from a human donor with melanoma. For the CDR3, the DNA is TGCGCCAGCAGCGGACAGGGCCTTGATGAAAAACTGTTTTTT. Amino acid sequence: CASSGQGLDEKLFF.